Sequencing of this TCR beta chain was carried out in a study of blood T cell repertoires in COVID-19. Across the study: Acute-phase and convalescent COVID-19 samples originated in the United States, Italy and Spain. Nucleic acid was either cDNA or gDNA, and it came from T cells, B-cell-depleted T cells, or PBMCs.

In the original processing: Amplification of reference gene primers provided the estimated nucleated cell counts. Clones were read by immunoSEQ multiplex PCR, and TCRdb kept only the in-frame ones, dropping some. V and J calls and clone size are given by that table; D and trimming were obtained from the DNA. Here the sample spans tens of thousands of clones, 80% to 90% being singletons. Trimming pared 2 bases from V and 5 bases from J, leaving 13 bases between. The CDR3 sequence is 16 residues long. Germline V gene lookup returns CDR1 MNHNS and CDR2 SASEGT. The sequenced sample was peripheral blood. The sequence was collected from a man aged 45-65 years with acute or convalescent COVID-19. The chain carries TRBV6-1 and TRBJ1-6; D unresolved. This chain's CDR3 is CASSERVWRDNSPLHF. DNA of the CDR3: TGTGCCAGCAGTGAAAGGGTATGGAGGGATAATTCACCCCTCCACTTT.